The 25 T cell receptor beta chains in this list originate from one sample, sequenced in a study of low-dose radiotherapy and immunotherapy resistance in tumors. Time point denoted: before trial treatment. First-strand cDNA relied on TRAV- and TRBV-specific primers spanning alpha and beta chains. TCR amplification ran roughly 20 PCR cycles using constant-region and V-primer adapter primers. TCRdb passed the reads through MiXCR, listing each CDR3 protein once. The sample gives under 90,000 distinct CDR3 sequences, around 31% of which show up once; over 8.5% is in the top ten. Sequencing used PBMCs, obtained before treatment. The receptors were gathered from a female donor with ovarian cancer.

The rearrangement links TRBV4-1 to TRBJ2-6; 8 bases align to TRBD2. Losses at the gene ends were 6 bases for V and 0 bases for J; bases not matched to a gene: 7. CDR1 and CDR2 (germline): MGHRA, YSYEKL. This CDR3 has 17 residues. For the CDR3, the DNA is TGCGCCAGCAGTAGGCGGGGGGAATACTCTGGGGCCAACGTCCTGACTTTC. This encodes CASSRRGEYSGANVLTF.

The chain couples TRBV6-2 or TRBV6-3 to TRBJ1-5, with a weak D call TRBD1 (6 bases). The CDR3 has 14 residues. The germline gives CDR1 MNHEY, CDR2 SVGEGT. V gave up 6 bases and J gave up 7 bases, with 16 bases separating them. CDR3 nucleotide sequence: TGTGCCAGCAGCCGGACAGAGGTGGACCAGCCCCAGCATTTT. Its translation is CASSRTEVDQPQHF.

The chain recombines TRBV7-9 with TRBJ2-3; tentative D call: TRBD2 (7 bases). With 5 bases removed from V and 5 bases from J, the gap between germline ends came to 17 bases. This CDR3 is built from 15 residues. Per the germline V gene, CDR1 is SEHNR and CDR2 is FQNEAQ (reference sequence). CDR3 residues: CASSPGSGGGDTQYF. DNA for the CDR3: TGTGCCAGCAGCCCCGGGTCGGGGGGCGGAGATACGCAGTATTTT.

The V gene is TRBV6-6, the J gene TRBJ1-5; TRBD1 might be the D (5 bases). The germline V gene encodes CDR1 MNHNY and CDR2 SVGAGI (reference sequence). The ends were cut back, 6 bases at V and 2 bases at J, with 8 bases in the middle. The CDR3 totals 13 residues. The CDR3 nucleotides read TGTGCCAGCAGCCGGGACCGCAATCAGCCCCAGCATTTT. Protein: CASSRDRNQPQHF.

The V and J genes are TRBV11-2 and TRBJ1-3; D is unclear. The CDR3 totals 14 residues. Germline CDR1 and CDR2: SGHAT and FQNNGV. V lost 5 bases to trimming and J lost 0 bases, with 8 bases between them. The DNA for the CDR3 is TGTGCCAGCAGCCGATCAATCTCTGGAAACACCATATATTTT. Its protein is CASSRSISGNTIYF.

Turning to this clonotype: A read error is possible here, since a much larger clone lies one base away. The V call is TRBV6-2 or TRBV6-3, the J call TRBJ2-4; either TRBD1 or TRBD2 may fit D (5 bases each). Germline V gene lookup returns CDR1 MNHEY and CDR2 SVGEGT. The CDR3 loop spans 14 amino acids. Trimming stripped 8 bases from V and 13 bases from J, with 24 bases between. The CDR3 DNA follows: TGTGCCAGCCGAGGGGACCTCTCCTACAATGAGCAGTACTTC. Protein: CASRGDLSYNEQYF.

This clonotype has at least ten counts. V usage is TRBV28 and J usage is TRBJ2-7, with TRBD2 as a possible D gene (6 bases). V was shortened by 5 bases and J by 3 bases, with 17 bases between the two germline ends. Germline V gene data show CDR1 as MDHEN and CDR2 as SYDVKM. The CDR3 spans 15 residues. The CDR3 loop is CASSMVGGANYEQYF. In nucleotides, the CDR3 is TGTGCCAGCAGTATGGTGGGAGGTGCAAACTACGAGCAGTACTTC.

This clonotype was seen at least ten times. The gene calls are TRBV5-1 and TRBJ2-3; D possibly corresponds to TRBD1 (5 bases). V was shortened by 4 bases and J by 5 bases, with 17 bases between the two germline ends. The germline gives CDR1 SGHRS, CDR2 YFSETQ. The CDR3 runs 15 residues. The CDR3 here is CASSKDIMDGDTQYF. The CDR3 DNA is TGCGCCAGCAGCAAGGACATCATGGACGGAGATACGCAGTATTTT. The full variable domain, rest sourced from reference TRBV5-1 and TRBJ2-3, is KAGVTQTPRYLIKTRGQQVTLSCSPISGHRSVSWYQQTPGQGLQFLFEYFSETQRNKGNFPGRFSGRQFSNSRSEMNVSTLELGDSALYLCASSKDIMDGDTQYFGPGTRLTVL.

This clonotype was detected ten times or more. V usage is TRBV6-2 or TRBV6-3 and J usage is TRBJ2-7; TRBD1 matches at 7 bases. The CDR3 covers 15 residues. V lost 2 bases to trimming and J lost 4 bases; unmatched junction nucleotides: 8. CDR1 and CDR2 from the germline V gene are MNHEY and SVGEGT. The CDR3 sequence: CASSYGDSPVYEQYF. The CDR3 DNA follows: TGTGCCAGCAGTTACGGGGACAGTCCCGTTTACGAGCAGTACTTC.

This chain connects TRBV7-9 to TRBJ2-7, with 8 bases fitting TRBD2. This CDR3 has 16 amino acids. Germline CDR1 SEHNR, CDR2 FQNEAQ (reference sequence). V lost 5 bases and J lost 2; bases outside the gene matches: 11. The CDR3 DNA follows: TGTGCCAGCAGCCCAGCAGCCGGGAGGGGAACCTACGAGCAGTACTTC. Encoded protein: CASSPAAGRGTYEQYF.

V gene TRBV29-1 combines with J gene TRBJ2-7, with D possibly matching TRBD2 (5 bases). This CDR3 spans 13 amino acids. With 7 bases removed from V and 0 bases from J, the gap between germline ends came to 13 bases. CDR1 is SQVTM and CDR2 is ANQGSEA in the germline V gene. CDR3 loop: CSALPGGSYEQYF. CDR3 DNA sequence: TGCAGCGCCTTGCCTGGAGGCTCCTACGAGCAGTACTTC.

In its sample, this clonotype was seen many times. The chain combines TRBV7-9 with TRBJ1-1; D not resolved. Germline loops: CDR1 SEHNR, CDR2 FQNEAQ (reference sequence). V gave up 2 bases and J gave up 11 bases, with 15 bases separating them. CDR3 length: 13 amino acids. The CDR3 DNA reads as TGTGCCAGCAGCTTAATGGCAGCCGGGAAGGCTTTCTTT. Its translation: CASSLMAAGKAFF.

This clonotype showed up many times. The chain links TRBV14 to TRBJ1-1, with 7 positions matching TRBD1. There are 15 residues in the CDR3. The germline CDR1 and CDR2 sequences are SGHDN and FVKESK. V lost 4 bases to trimming and J lost 1 base; unmatched junction nucleotides: 6. The CDR3 nucleotides read TGTGCCAGCAGCCCCCTGACAGGGAAGAACACTGAAGCTTTCTTT. Translated: CASSPLTGKNTEAFF.

On this clonotype itself: A far larger clone is just one base off, so this is likely a read error. The genes are TRBV13 and TRBJ2-7; weak D call: TRBD2 (5 bases). V was trimmed by 4 bases and J by 7 bases, leaving 8 bases between them. This CDR3 has 11 residues. CDR1 and CDR2 from the germline V gene are PRHDT and FYEKMQ (reference sequence). CDR3 protein: CASSSRGEQYF. In DNA form, the CDR3 reads TGTGCCAGCAGCTCTCGCGGGGAGCAGTACTTC.

Many counts were recorded for this clonotype. The chain has TRBV20-1 and TRBJ2-1; D is unclear. CDR3 length equals 13 residues. The V gene's germline CDR1 is DFQATT and CDR2 SNEGSKA (reference sequence). V dropped 3 bases and J dropped 4 bases, with 10 bases sitting between them. The CDR3 sequence is CSASGSLYNEQFF. The CDR3 region has the DNA TGCAGTGCTAGCGGATCACTTTACAATGAGCAGTTCTTC.

For this clonotype: A far larger clone is one base from this, pointing to a likely read error. V usage is TRBV20-1 and J usage is TRBJ2-1; 7 positions match TRBD2. J gave up 10 bases and V 3 bases, and 18 bases lay outside the gene matches. There are 16 residues in the CDR3. CDR1 is DFQATT and CDR2 is SNEGSKA in the germline V gene (reference sequence). CDR3 coding DNA: TGCAGTGCTAGCGGGGGGTCGGCGCCCGCCATCTACGAGCAGTTCTTC. Its translation: CSASGGSAPAIYEQFF.

This clonotype was seen repeatedly, ten times or more. J is TRBJ2-2 and V is TRBV10-3; 8 positions agree with TRBD2. V trimming: 8 bases; J trimming: 0 bases; junction bases outside the gene matches: 11. Germline V CDR1 and CDR2: ENHRY, SYGVKD. This CDR3 spans 17 amino acids. CDR3 amino acids: CAIGRRGGRTNTGELFF. The CDR3, as DNA: TGTGCCATCGGGCGGCGGGGCGGGAGGACGAACACCGGGGAGCTGTTTTTT.

This clonotype appeared many times. The chain carries TRBV23-1 and TRBJ2-3; D unresolved. TRBV23-1 is flagged as an ORF with uncertain function. V gave up 6 bases and J gave up 4 bases, with 8 bases separating them. The CDR3 runs 12 residues. DNA of the CDR3: TGCGCCAGCAGCCCGCCCCCAGATACGCAGTATTTT. It translates to CASSPPPDTQYF.

J is TRBJ2-3 and V is TRBV10-2; 7 bases agree with TRBD2. The CDR3 has 15 amino acids. V shed 4 bases and J 2 bases; nucleotides not matched to a gene: 6. CDR1 is WSHSY, CDR2 SAAADI, per germline. CDR3 DNA: TGCGCCAGCAGTGGGGGAGCGGGGTACACAGATACGCAGTATTTT. This translates into CASSGGAGYTDTQYF.

In its sample, this clonotype was seen many times. The chain joins TRBV7-2 to TRBJ2-3; the match to TRBD2 covers 8 bases. V lost 3 bases to trimming and J lost 0 bases; unmatched junction nucleotides: 2. CDR3 size: 15 residues. CDR1 is SGHTA, CDR2 FQGNSA, per germline. The CDR3 DNA is TGTGCCAGCAGCTTTGGCGGGGGGAGCACAGATACGCAGTATTTT. This translates into CASSFGGGSTDTQYF.

Concerning this clonotype: At one of its ends the junction is not consistent with the germline gene, which may arise from a read error. The V and J genes are TRBV6-2 or TRBV6-3 and TRBJ1-4; a weak D match, TRBD1 (5 bases). The length of the CDR3 is 14 residues. Germline V gives CDR1 MNHEY, CDR2 SVGEGT. CDR3 sequence (DNA): TGTGTCAGCAGTTACGAGGGGACTAATGAAAAACTGTTTTTT. Its protein product is CVSSYEGTNEKLFF.

The chain employs TRBV6-1 and TRBJ1-6, with D unclear. The V gene's germline CDR1 is MNHNS and CDR2 SASEGT. V dropped 6 bases and J dropped 7 bases, with 7 bases sitting between them. The CDR3 length is 12 residues. The CDR3 region is CASRPENSPLHF. For the CDR3, the DNA is TGTGCCAGCAGACCCGAGAATTCACCCCTCCACTTT.

There are many counts of this clonotype. The chain uses TRBV6-2 or TRBV6-3 and TRBJ1-1, with D possibly matching TRBD1 (5 bases). V lost 5 bases and J 11 bases, leaving 15 bases between the germline ends. Germline V gene data show CDR1 as MNHEY and CDR2 as SVGEGT. This CDR3 has 12 amino acids. The CDR3 DNA reads TGTGCCAGCAGTCGGGCGGACAAGAGGGCTTTCTTT. Its translation: CASSRADKRAFF.

This clonotype was seen many times. The V gene is TRBV29-1, the J gene TRBJ1-2; 7 nucleotides match TRBD1. The germline V gene has CDR1 SQVTM and CDR2 ANQGSEA. The CDR3 is 14 amino acids. The ends lost 1 base at V and 5 bases at J; junction bases unmatched: 7. This chain's CDR3 is CSVEGVQGSYGYTF. The CDR3 coding sequence is TGCAGCGTTGAAGGGGTACAGGGGTCGTATGGCTACACCTTC.

This clonotype has at least ten counts. The chain is built from TRBV2 and TRBJ2-7; D gene uncertain. V was cut by 6 bases and J by 1 base, with 16 bases left in between. The CDR3 sequence is 15 residues long. Germline V gene data show CDR1 as SNHLY and CDR2 as FYNNEI. The CDR3 nucleotides read TGTGCCAGCAGGGAGCATCGTCCCGAATCCTACGAGCAGTACTTC. As protein: CASREHRPESYEQYF.